This record concerns one T cell receptor (beta chain) sequence. Its antigen is unknown. The CDR3 runs to 15 residues. From germline, CDR1 is MRHNA and CDR2 SNTAGT. V was pared by 3 bases and J by 1 base, with 11 bases between. Generated by immunoSEQ multiplex PCR, the TCRdb table keeps only in-frame clones and is missing some. The sample contains roughly 110,000 clones, around 68% of which appear only once. The sample originates from a study of shared clonotypes between healthy human individuals. Study context: CD4 naive and CD4 memory each took three plates per donor, while CD8 naive took two and CD8 memory one.

Notes on the study in general: It was the non-shared clonotypes that had lower generation probabilities than clonotypes shared by all four donors.

Among the donors, all were Caucasian adults who lived in Nashville, Tennessee. The sample was memory CD8+ T cells sorted from blood. Subset of the sample: CD45RO+ cells pooled with CCR7-negative TemRA cells. The genes are TRBV6-4 and TRBJ2-3; D assignment may be TRBD1 or TRBD2 (6 bases each). The TCR comes from a woman in her thirties in good health. CDR3 sequence reads: CASSERGEGTDTQYF. The DNA of the CDR3 is TGTGCCAGCAGTGAGAGGGGGGAGGGCACAGATACGCAGTATTTT.